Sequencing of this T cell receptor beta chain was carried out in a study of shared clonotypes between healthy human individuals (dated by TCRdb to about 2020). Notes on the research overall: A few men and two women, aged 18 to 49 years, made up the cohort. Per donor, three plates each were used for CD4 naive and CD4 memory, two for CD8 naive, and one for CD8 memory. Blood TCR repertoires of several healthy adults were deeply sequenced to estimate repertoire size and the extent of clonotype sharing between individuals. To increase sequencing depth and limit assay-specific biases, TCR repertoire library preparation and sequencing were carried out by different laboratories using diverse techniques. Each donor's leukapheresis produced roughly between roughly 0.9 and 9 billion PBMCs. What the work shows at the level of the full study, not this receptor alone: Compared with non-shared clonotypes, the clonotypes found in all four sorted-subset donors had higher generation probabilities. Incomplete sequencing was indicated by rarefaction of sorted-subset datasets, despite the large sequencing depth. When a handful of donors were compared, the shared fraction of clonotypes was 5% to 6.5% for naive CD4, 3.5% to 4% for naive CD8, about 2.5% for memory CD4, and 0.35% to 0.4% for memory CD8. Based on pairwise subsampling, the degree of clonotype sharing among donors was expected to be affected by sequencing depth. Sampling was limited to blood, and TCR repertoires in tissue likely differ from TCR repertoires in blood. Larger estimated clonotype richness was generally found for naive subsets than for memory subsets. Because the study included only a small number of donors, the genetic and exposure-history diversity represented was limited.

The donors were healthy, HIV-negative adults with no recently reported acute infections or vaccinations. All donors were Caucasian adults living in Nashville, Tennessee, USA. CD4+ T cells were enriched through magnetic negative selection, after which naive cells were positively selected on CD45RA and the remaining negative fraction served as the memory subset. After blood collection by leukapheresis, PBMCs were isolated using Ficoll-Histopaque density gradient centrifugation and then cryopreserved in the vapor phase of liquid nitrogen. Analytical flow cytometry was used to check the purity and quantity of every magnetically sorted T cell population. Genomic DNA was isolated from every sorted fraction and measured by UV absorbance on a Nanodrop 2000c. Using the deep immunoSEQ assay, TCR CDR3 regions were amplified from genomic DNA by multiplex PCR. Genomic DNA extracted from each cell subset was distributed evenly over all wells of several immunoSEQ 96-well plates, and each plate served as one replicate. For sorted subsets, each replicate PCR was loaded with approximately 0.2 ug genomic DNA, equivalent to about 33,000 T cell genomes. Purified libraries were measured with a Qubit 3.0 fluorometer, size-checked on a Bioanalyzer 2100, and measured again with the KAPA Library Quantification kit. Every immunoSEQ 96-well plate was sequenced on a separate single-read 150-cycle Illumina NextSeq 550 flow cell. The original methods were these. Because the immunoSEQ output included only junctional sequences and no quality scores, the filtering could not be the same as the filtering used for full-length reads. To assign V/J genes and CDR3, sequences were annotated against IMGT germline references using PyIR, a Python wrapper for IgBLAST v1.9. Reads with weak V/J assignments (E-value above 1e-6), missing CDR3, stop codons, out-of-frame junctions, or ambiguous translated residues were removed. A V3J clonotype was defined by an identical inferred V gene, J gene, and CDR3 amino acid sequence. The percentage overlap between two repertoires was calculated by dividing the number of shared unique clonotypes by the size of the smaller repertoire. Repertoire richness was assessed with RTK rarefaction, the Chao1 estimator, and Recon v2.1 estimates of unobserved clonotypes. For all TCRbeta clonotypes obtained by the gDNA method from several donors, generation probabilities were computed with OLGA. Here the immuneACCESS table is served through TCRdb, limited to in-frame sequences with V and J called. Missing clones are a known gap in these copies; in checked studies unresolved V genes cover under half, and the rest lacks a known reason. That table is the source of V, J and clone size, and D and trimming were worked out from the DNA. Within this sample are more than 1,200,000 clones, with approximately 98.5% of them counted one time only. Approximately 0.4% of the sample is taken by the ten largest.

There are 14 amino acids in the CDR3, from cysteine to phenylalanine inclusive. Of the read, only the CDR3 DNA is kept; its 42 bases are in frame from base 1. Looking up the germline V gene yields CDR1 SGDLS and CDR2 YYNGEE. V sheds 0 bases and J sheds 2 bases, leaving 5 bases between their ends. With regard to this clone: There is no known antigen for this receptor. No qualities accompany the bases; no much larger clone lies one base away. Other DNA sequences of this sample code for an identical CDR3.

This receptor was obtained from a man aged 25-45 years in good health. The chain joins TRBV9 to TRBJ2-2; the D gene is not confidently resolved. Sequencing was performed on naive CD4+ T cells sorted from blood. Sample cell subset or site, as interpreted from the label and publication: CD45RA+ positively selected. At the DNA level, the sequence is TGTGCCAGCAGCGTAGGGGGTAACACCGGGGAGCTGTTTTTT. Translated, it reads CASSVGGNTGELFF.